The clone carrying this T cell receptor beta chain has at least ten counts. Its antigen remains unidentified. This specimen belongs to a study of Graves' ophthalmopathy and Graves' hyperthyroidism. Researchers took RNA transcripts and amplified TCR beta CDR3 regions from them. First-round RT-PCR employed HTBI primers, with a second-round multiplex PCR after it. TCRdb used MiXCR to reprocess the multiplex PCR reads, holding one entry per CDR3 protein. The sample lists some 750,000 distinct CDR3 sequences, 40% occurring once. Active ophthalmopathy (CAS at least 3, NOSPECS at least 4), lasting under 3 months. Other autoimmune diseases, uncontrolled infections, pregnancy and lactation each led to patient exclusion. Germline assignment: CDR1 SEHNR and CDR2 FQNEAQ (reference sequence). The junction had 6 bases not matched to a gene; V was cut back by 5 bases and J by 8 bases. The CDR3 extends over 14 amino acids.

Overall study results and limits: Blood also harbored most expanded thyroid clonotypes above 0.001 frequency. A 13-signature model separated ophthalmopathy from stable hyperthyroidism, 85% to 90% sensitivity, around 81% specificity.

The sequence was collected from an adult man with Graves' ophthalmopathy. The sequenced sample consisted of peripheral blood. V is TRBV7-9 and J is TRBJ1-2; TRBD1 agrees at 12 bases. DNA of the CDR3: TGTGCCAGCAGCCCGGGACAGGGGGCTGGAGGCTACACCTTC. This codes for CASSPGQGAGGYTF.